Listed below are T cell receptor beta chains from one sample, sequenced in a study of neurological immune-mediated disorders. MiXCR was run by TCRdb on the 5' RACE reads, yielding one entry per CDR3 protein. Of roughly 32,000 distinct CDR3 sequences in the sample, about 3.8% were seen once. Sequencing input: PBMCs. The receptors stem from a man aged 30-40 years with multiple sclerosis. Each CDR3 is given with its conserved first and last residue. D genes are given only for firm matches. Part of the rows lack a size; the others show once, few, many or a class for expanded clones.

D | size | J | V | DNA | CDR3
TRBD1 | many | TRBJ2-1 | TRBV20-1 | TGCAGTGCATTAACTCGACAGGGCTATGAGCAGTTCTTC | CSALTRQGYEQFF
. | many | TRBJ2-6 | TRBV7-8 | TGTGCCAGCAGCTTAGAAACCCGGGCGAACCCCCACAACGTCCTGACTTTC | CASSLETRANPHNVLTF
TRBD1 | many | TRBJ2-5 | TRBV29-1 | TGCAGCGTTTTCTCAGGGGGTTTGGAGACCCAGTACTTC | CSVFSGGLETQYF
. | . | TRBJ1-1 | TRBV20-1 | TGCAGTGCTAGCGTAGGGTCCGCTGAAGCTTTCTTT | CSASVGSAEAFF
. | . | TRBJ2-1 | TRBV10-3 | TGTGCCATCAAGCCAACTCGAGGGTCCTACAATGAGCAGTTCTTC | CAIKPTRGSYNEQFF
TRBD2 | few | TRBJ2-3 | TRBV10-3 | TGTGCCACAGAAACTAGCGGGGCCACAGATACGCAGTATTTT | CATETSGATDTQYF
TRBD1 | many | TRBJ1-1 | TRBV7-8 | TGTGCCAGCAGCGAACATTGGAGCAGGGGGAGGCACACTGAAGCTTTCTTT | CASSEHWSRGRHTEAFF
. | many | TRBJ2-3 | TRBV5-1 | TGCGCCAGCAGAAACGGACATCTCACAGATACGCAGTATTTT | CASRNGHLTDTQYF
TRBD1 | many | TRBJ2-1 | TRBV6-5 | TGTGCCAGCAGTCGGGACAGGGGGCAGGGTGAGCAGTTCTTC | CASSRDRGQGEQFF
. | many | TRBJ2-5 | TRBV6-6 | TGTGCCAGCAGGCCGCCCGGGGAGACCCAGTACTTC | CASRPPGETQYF
TRBD2 | many | TRBJ2-1 | TRBV4-3 | TGCGCCAGCAGCCAGGGGGGGGGAAGTTACAATGAGCAGTTCTTC | CASSQGGGSYNEQFF
. | many | TRBJ1-1 | TRBV7-2 | TGTGCCAGCAGCTTAGGTCGGGGGGCCTTTATTGAAGCTTTCTTT | CASSLGRGAFIEAFF
. | many | TRBJ1-3 | TRBV20-1 | TGCAGTGCTAGATTTAGGTCTGGAAACACCATATATTTT | CSARFRSGNTIYF
. | few | TRBJ1-2 | TRBV3-1 | TGTGCCAGCAGCCAAGAAGATGGCCTCTGGGGCTACACCTTC | CASSQEDGLWGYTF
. | many | TRBJ1-4 | TRBV20-1 | TGCAGTGCTAGTTGGCAGGGTGGCGAAAAACTGTTTTTT | CSASWQGGEKLFF
. | many | TRBJ2-6 | TRBV7-2 | TGTGCCAGCAGCATTGAGATCTCTGGGGCCAACGTCCTGACTTTC | CASSIEISGANVLTF
TRBD1 | many | TRBJ1-2 | TRBV29-1 | TGCAGCGTTGAAGCCGGGGGACAGGGGCTTAACTATGGCTACACCTTC | CSVEAGGQGLNYGYTF
. | many | TRBJ2-5 | TRBV6-5 | TGTGCCAGCAGTTACTCGGTCCGCGGGGAAGAGACCCAGTGCTTC | CASSYSVRGEETQCF
TRBD1 | many | TRBJ2-1 | TRBV10-3 | TGTGCCATCAGTGAGTCTGGCCGAGGGGGCCACTACAATGAGCAGTTCTTC | CAISESGRGGHYNEQFF
. | many | TRBJ2-5 | TRBV7-2 | TGTGCCAGCAGCCTCAGGACCCTCCAAGAGACCCAGTACTTC | CASSLRTLQETQYF
. | . | TRBJ1-1 | TRBV20-1 | TGCAGTGCCTACATGGAGAACACTGAAGCTTTCTTT | CSAYMENTEAFF
TRBD1 | . | TRBJ1-2 | TRBV12-3/TRBV12-4 | TGTGCCAGCAGTCTTAGACAGGGCTATGGCTACACCTTC | CASSLRQGYGYTF
TRBD1 | many | TRBJ1-2 | TRBV7-2 | TGTGCCAGCAGCTTAGTGGGGACAGGGACTAATCATGGCTACACCTTC | CASSLVGTGTNHGYTF
. | many | TRBJ2-3 | TRBV20-1 | TGCAGTGCTAGAGCGTCCCCAGATACGCAGTATTTT | CSARASPDTQYF
. | few | TRBJ2-1 | TRBV6-2/TRBV6-3 | TGTGCCAGCAGTTACCGATCCTACAATGAGCAGTTCTTC | CASSYRSYNEQFF
TRBD2 | many | TRBJ2-5 | TRBV6-1 | TGTGCCAGCAGTGGACTAGCGGGGGGGCAAGAGACCCAGTACTTC | CASSGLAGGQETQYF
. | many | TRBJ2-2 | TRBV4-2 | TGTGCCAGCAGCCAAGATCTTATGGGACCCGGGGAGCTGTTTTTT | CASSQDLMGPGELFF
TRBD2 | many | TRBJ2-4 | TRBV10-3 | TGTGCCATCAGTGAGTCGAAAGCGGGGGGAAACATTCAGTACTTC | CAISESKAGGNIQYF
. | many | TRBJ1-2 | TRBV29-1 | TGCAGCGTCACAGGCTTACAGGATTACAACTATGGCTACACCTTC | CSVTGLQDYNYGYTF
. | many | TRBJ2-1 | TRBV12-3/TRBV12-4 | TGTGCCAGCAGTTTAAATATCTACAATGAGCAGTTCTTC | CASSLNIYNEQFF
TRBD1 | many | TRBJ1-5 | TRBV28 | TGTGCCAGCAGACGACAGGGTCCAAATCAGCCCCAGCATTTT | CASRRQGPNQPQHF
. | many | TRBJ2-7 | TRBV20-1 | TGCAGTGCTAGAGATGGAAAGGATCCAAACTTCTACGAGCAGTACTTC | CSARDGKDPNFYEQYF
TRBD2 | many | TRBJ2-3 | TRBV29-1 | TGCAGCGCGAGACTAGCGGGTGGAGATACGCAGTATTTT | CSARLAGGDTQYF
TRBD2 | many | TRBJ2-7 | TRBV7-6 | TGTGCCAGCAGCTCGGGGGGGACTAGCGGTTCCTACGAGCAGTACTTC | CASSSGGTSGSYEQYF
. | . | TRBJ1-1 | TRBV11-2 | TGTGCCAGCAGCTTAGATAGAATGAACACTGAAGCTTTCTTT | CASSLDRMNTEAFF
TRBD1 | many | TRBJ1-2 | TRBV5-1 | TGCGCCAGCAGCCCGACAGGGGTTGGTGGCTACACCTTC | CASSPTGVGGYTF
. | many | TRBJ1-1 | TRBV5-1 | TGCGCCAGCAGCTGGCAGGGAATTGGGACTGAAGCTTTCTTT | CASSWQGIGTEAFF
TRBD1 | . | TRBJ2-3 | TRBV7-8 | TGTGCCAGCAGCTTAGCCGGGACAGCAGATACGCGGTATTTT | CASSLAGTADTRYF
. | many | TRBJ1-1 | TRBV12-3/TRBV12-4 | TGTGCCAGCAGTTGGTATTGGCAGGGGAACACTGAAGCTTTCTTT | CASSWYWQGNTEAFF
. | many | TRBJ2-1 | TRBV15 | TGTGCCACCAGCAGAGGCCGGGATAGCAATGAGCAGTTCTTC | CATSRGRDSNEQFF
TRBD1 | many | TRBJ2-1 | TRBV5-5 | TGTGCCAGCAGCCGACAGGGGTGGCATGAGCAGTTCTTC | CASSRQGWHEQFF
. | many | TRBJ2-2 | TRBV5-1 | TGCGCCAGCAGCATACGGTCTGATTCCGGGGAGCTGTTTTTT | CASSIRSDSGELFF
. | many | TRBJ1-5 | TRBV7-9 | TGTGCCAGCAGCTTAGTAGCTCAGCCCCAGCATTTT | CASSLVAQPQHF
. | many | TRBJ1-5 | TRBV20-1 | TGCAGTGCTCAACAGGGAGTTCAGCCCCAGCATTTT | CSAQQGVQPQHF
. | many | TRBJ1-6 | TRBV20-1 | TGCAGTGCTGGCCGGGGGTCCTATAATTCACCCCTCCACTTT | CSAGRGSYNSPLHF
. | many | TRBJ2-3 | TRBV7-9 | TGTGCCAGCAGCTTAAGCCGTACCACAGATACGCAGTATTTT | CASSLSRTTDTQYF
TRBD1 | many | TRBJ1-1 | TRBV11-2 | TGTGCCAGCAGCTCGGACAGGGACACTGAAGCTTTCTTT | CASSSDRDTEAFF
. | many | TRBJ2-5 | TRBV20-1 | TGCAGTGCTAGGGGTAGCGAAGAGACCCAGTACTTC | CSARGSEETQYF
TRBD1 | many | TRBJ1-2 | TRBV10-3 | TGTGCCATCAGTGAGTCGGGACAGGGGGCCGGCGGCTACACCTTC | CAISESGQGAGGYTF
TRBD1 | many | TRBJ2-1 | TRBV6-2/TRBV6-3 | TGTGCCAGCAGAAGGGACAGCTCCTACAATGAGCAGTTCTTC | CASRRDSSYNEQFF
. | many | TRBJ1-1 | TRBV19 | TGTGCCAGTAGCCCCTACAAGAACACTGAAGCTTTCTTT | CASSPYKNTEAFF
. | many | TRBJ2-6 | TRBV7-8 | TGTGCCAGCAGAAGCTCTGGGGCCAACGTCCTGACTTTC | CASRSSGANVLTF
TRBD2 | many | TRBJ2-3 | TRBV18 | TGTGCCAGCTCACAGAGGACTAGACCCGATACGCAGTATTTT | CASSQRTRPDTQYF
. | many | TRBJ1-3 | TRBV4-1 | TGCGCCAGCAGCCAAGAGGTCCAAAAACCCTCTGGAAACACCATATATTTT | CASSQEVQKPSGNTIYF
. | many | TRBJ2-5 | TRBV9 | TGTGCCAGCAGCGGTGGGGGCAGGGTAAGAGAGACCCAGTACTTC | CASSGGGRVRETQYF